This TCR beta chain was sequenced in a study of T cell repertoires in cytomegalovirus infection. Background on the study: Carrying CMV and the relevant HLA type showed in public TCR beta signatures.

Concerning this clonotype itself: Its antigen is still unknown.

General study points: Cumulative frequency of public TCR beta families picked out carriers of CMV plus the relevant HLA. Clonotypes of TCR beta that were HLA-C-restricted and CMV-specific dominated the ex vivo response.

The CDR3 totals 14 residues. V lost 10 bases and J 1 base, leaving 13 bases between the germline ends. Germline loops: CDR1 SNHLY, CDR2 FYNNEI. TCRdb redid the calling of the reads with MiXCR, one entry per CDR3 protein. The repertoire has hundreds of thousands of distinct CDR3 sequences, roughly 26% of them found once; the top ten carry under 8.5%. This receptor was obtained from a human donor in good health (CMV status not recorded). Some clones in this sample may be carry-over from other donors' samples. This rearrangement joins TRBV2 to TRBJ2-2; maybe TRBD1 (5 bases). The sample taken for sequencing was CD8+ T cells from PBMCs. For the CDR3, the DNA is TGTGCCACCAGGGCCGAGAGGAACACCGGGGAGCTGTTTTTT. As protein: CATRAERNTGELFF.